This T cell receptor (beta chain) was captured in a study of regulatory T cells in long-lasting Graves disease. Findings and limits, study-wide: Owing to a sample size that was small, accuracy may have been reduced.

Time point denoted: persistent/refractory GD, antithyroid drugs over 5 years with positive TRAb. RNA from PBMCs was the source of the TCR library. EDTA tubes were used for drawing about 9 milliliters of peripheral blood. This CDR3 is 13 amino acids long. The ends were cut back, 5 bases at V and 4 bases at J, with 11 bases in the middle. Germline CDR1 reads KGHSH; CDR2 reads LQKENI. Both iRepertoire HTBI primers and Arm-PCR of CDR3 regions were used to build the TCR beta libraries. MiXCR was run by TCRdb on the multiplex PCR reads, yielding one entry per CDR3 protein. This sample has under 500,000 distinct CDR3 sequences, with roughly 20% found just once. The table lists this clonotype with many counts. Its matching antigen is unknown.

Sequenced material: peripheral blood mononuclear cells (PBMCs), taken when the disease was refractory, from a patient treated with antithyroid drugs. This chain links TRBV18 with TRBJ1-1; TRBD1 is a possible D gene (6 bases). This TCR was recovered from a female donor with Graves disease. CDR3 bases: TGTGCCAGCTCAAAGAACAGGGCCACTGAAGCTTTCTTT. Residues: CASSKNRATEAFF.